The T cell receptor beta chain under discussion was sequenced for a study of vaccination effects on CD4 cells after COVID-19. About the research overall: A couple of convalescent patients provided samples 16 days and one week prevaccination.

Here immunoSEQ multiplex PCR was the method, and the copy in TCRdb shows in-frame clones only, minus some. The sample lists more than 20,000 clones; approximately 80% were seen once. Pools of viral peptides were used by the ViraFEST assay to expand antigen-specific CD4+ T cells ahead of sequencing. After more than 8 days in culture, the CD4+ T cells were isolated. This individual contracted SARS-CoV-2 between March and December 2020, as verified by PCR. On days 3 and 7, fresh IL-2 medium replaced half the medium. The V gene lost 0 bases and the J gene lost 8 bases, with 6 bases spanning the gap. The CDR3 spans 13 residues. Germline V gene sequence: CDR1 SGHRS, CDR2 YFSETQ. Remarks on this clone: Its antigen is unknown.

The genes are TRBV5-1 and TRBJ1-6; the D gene is possibly TRBD1 (6 bases). The sample was CD4+ T cells from PBMCs cultured with HCoV-NL63 spike peptides, taken before COVID-19 vaccination. The TCR was taken from a human donor who had a prior SARS-CoV-2 infection. Here the CDR3 DNA reads TGCGCCAGCAGCTTGGGGACAGATTCACCCCTCCACTTT. It is translated as CASSLGTDSPLHF.